The clone carrying this T cell receptor beta chain was seen just once. Some clones are missing from TCRdb's copy, which holds only in-frame ones; the method was immunoSEQ multiplex PCR. The sample carries roughly 350,000 clones, about 92% recorded once. V dropped 2 bases and J dropped 4 bases, with 12 bases sitting between them. This CDR3 has 15 amino acids. Germline V gene lookup returns CDR1 SGHTA and CDR2 FQGTGA. This sample is part of a study of blood T cell repertoires in COVID-19. The rearrangement links TRBV7-3 to TRBJ2-1; D gene ambiguous. This receptor was taken from a woman aged 30 to 39 who had recovered from COVID-19. The sequencing input was PBMCs or T cells enriched from blood (not recorded which). The CDR3 DNA is TGTGCCAGCAGCTTAGGCCCTCCGGAGTACAATGAGCAGTTCTTC. Translating gives CASSLGPPEYNEQFF.